The 8 T cell receptor beta chains listed next were all sequenced from one sample in a study of Ad26.COV2.S vaccination and SARS-CoV-2 variants. Sequencing used immunoSEQ multiplex PCR; TCRdb keeps in-frame clones, though not all of them. The sample holds about half a million clones, about nine tenths seen once. Treatment meaning: around 19 received Ad26.COV2.S at low or high dose, single or two shots; roughly 5 received placebo; per-sample allocation not given. Specimen acquisition occurred on day 63 following the initial vaccine or placebo injection. This specimen was peripheral blood, taken in a trial of Ad26.COV2.S vaccine versus placebo. The receptors were gathered from a person between 18 and 65 years old who received the Ad26.COV2.S COVID-19 vaccine or a placebo.

The chain joins TRBV19 to TRBJ2-1; 13 bases are shared with TRBD2. This CDR3 has 15 amino acids. V was pared by 4 bases and J by 8 bases, with 5 bases of the junction left unmatched. Germline V gives CDR1 LNHDA, CDR2 SQIVND (reference sequence). The CDR3 DNA follows: TGTGCCAGTAGTACCGGACTAGCGGGAGTCGATGAGCAGTTCTTC. It encodes CASSTGLAGVDEQFF.

The chain combines TRBV4-2 with TRBJ2-2; tentatively, D is TRBD2 (6 bases). The ends were cut back, 1 base at V and 1 base at J, with 13 bases in the middle. CDR1 is LGHNA, CDR2 YNFKEQ, per germline. The length of the CDR3 is 17 residues. CDR3 sequence: CASSQVPGLENTGELFF. The DNA of the CDR3 is TGTGCCAGCAGCCAAGTACCGGGACTCGAGAACACCGGGGAGCTGTTTTTT.

The gene calls are TRBV2 and TRBJ2-3, with TRBD2 as a possible D gene (5 bases). Germline CDR1 SNHLY, CDR2 FYNNEI. The CDR3 extends over 13 amino acids. Deletions cut 8 bases from V and 0 bases from J, with 9 bases between. Written as DNA, the CDR3 is TGTGCCAGCCCCCGGGAAAGCACAGATACGCAGTATTTT. Encoded protein: CASPRESTDTQYF.

The chain employs TRBV15 and TRBJ2-7, with 8 bases that match TRBD2. The CDR3 runs to 15 residues. With V trimmed by 1 base and J by 2 bases, 4 bases remained unmatched. Germline V CDR1 and CDR2: LNHNV, YYDKDF (reference sequence). CDR3 bases: TGTGCCACCAGCAGAGCCCGGGGGGGGCCCTACGAGCAGTACTTC. Translating it yields CATSRARGGPYEQYF.

V gene TRBV27 combines with J gene TRBJ1-5; 8 nucleotides agree with TRBD1. The V gene's germline CDR1 is MNHEY and CDR2 SMNVEV (reference sequence). Germline trimming cut 5 bases from V and 6 bases from J; bases unmatched to any gene: 9. This CDR3 is 15 amino acids long. CDR3 in DNA: TGTGCCAGCAGTCCAGACTACAGGGGGACTCAGCCCCAGCATTTT. This translates into CASSPDYRGTQPQHF.

This rearrangement joins TRBV2 to TRBJ2-2, with 8 bases matching TRBD1. V lost 4 bases, J lost 4 bases, and 5 bases stayed unmatched. The CDR3 has 15 residues. Germline V gives CDR1 SNHLY, CDR2 FYNNEI. The DNA of the CDR3 is TGTGCCAGCAGTGTTGTGACAGGGGCCACCGGGGAGCTGTTTTTT. Its protein product is CASSVVTGATGELFF.

The rearrangement links TRBV29-1 to TRBJ2-3; a weak D match, TRBD1 (5 bases). V lost 6 bases, J lost 2 bases, and 15 bases lay in between. Germline V gene data show CDR1 as SQVTM and CDR2 as ANQGSEA. This CDR3 contains 14 residues. The CDR3: CSVGRPRDTDTQYF. DNA of the CDR3: TGCAGCGTAGGACGTCCCAGGGACACAGATACGCAGTATTTT.

The chain is built from TRBV29-1 and TRBJ2-2, with D possibly TRBD1 on 5 matching bases. Germline V CDR1 and CDR2: SQVTM, ANQGSEA. The CDR3 runs 11 residues. Deletions cut 6 bases from V and 3 bases from J, with 5 bases between. Here the CDR3 DNA reads TGCAGCGTACAGGACACCGGGGAGCTGTTTTTT. This gives the protein CSVQDTGELFF.